The sequence of this TCR beta chain was determined in a study of OX40 agonist ivuxolimab in advanced cancers. Germline V CDR1 and CDR2: SGHDT, YYEEEE. The CDR3 is 14 residues long. V lost 0 bases and J 8 bases, leaving 14 bases between the germline ends. Using immunoSEQ multiplex PCR, the repertoire was profiled, and TCRdb retains in-frame clones only, with some absent. Among tens of thousands of clones listed, about nine tenths were seen once. Sampled blood was obtained at baseline, cycle 4 day 1, and cycle 7 day 1. The chain uses TRBV5-6 and TRBJ2-5; the D is unclear. This TCR came from an adult with an advanced solid tumor such as melanoma, head and neck, liver or kidney cancer. The sample was CD4+ or CD8+ T cells sorted from blood, taken in a trial of the OX40 agonist ivuxolimab. CDR3 sequence: CASSLDPQTRTQYF. CDR3 nucleotides: TGTGCCAGCAGCTTGGACCCGCAGACGCGTACCCAGTACTTC.